Listed below are T cell receptor beta chains from one sample, sequenced in a study of CD8 T cells in ankylosing spondylitis. TCRdb re-analysed the 5' RACE reads in MiXCR, keeping a single row per CDR3 protein. The sample lists approximately 220,000 distinct CDR3 sequences; roughly 24% were seen once. The sample consisted of blood, either unsorted or a sorted T cell fraction (not recorded which). The receptors here all came from a male donor with ankylosing spondylitis or in good health (not recorded which). Each CDR3 is given with its conserved first and last residue. D genes are given only for firm matches. Clone size is stated in some rows and not others, as once, few, many or a class when expanded.

V	size	D	J	DNA	CDR3
TRBV6-2/TRBV6-3	once	TRBD2	TRBJ2-3	TGTGCCAGCAGGAGTAGCGGGAGTAAGGCAGATACGCAGTATTTT	CASRSSGSKADTQYF
TRBV5-6	.	TRBD2	TRBJ2-1	TGTGCCAGCAGCATCCCGTGGCGGGGGGGTTACAATGAGCAGTTCTTC	CASSIPWRGGYNEQFF
TRBV20-1	.	TRBD1	TRBJ1-2	TGCAGTGCGCTCAGGGGGGTTGGCTACACCTTC	CSALRGVGYTF
TRBV12-3/TRBV12-4	.	.	TRBJ2-1	TGTGCCAGCTATAGGACGGGAAGCTCCTACAATGAGCAGTTCTTC	CASYRTGSSYNEQFF
TRBV6-1	many	TRBD2	TRBJ2-1	TGTGCCAGCAGTGTTTCGGGGGGGGTTGGCAATGAGCAGTTCTTC	CASSVSGGVGNEQFF
TRBV5-1	.	TRBD1	TRBJ2-7	TGCGCCAGCAGCGGAGGACAGGGGGCGGGCGAGCAGTACTTC	CASSGGQGAGEQYF
TRBV18	many	.	TRBJ1-1	TGTGCCAGCTCACCAGTTGAGAACACTGAAGCTTTCTTT	CASSPVENTEAFF
TRBV20-1	few	.	TRBJ2-5	TGCAGTGCTAGAGATGGTTACAGTCCGCAAGAGACCCAGTACTTC	CSARDGYSPQETQYF
TRBV6-5	many	TRBD2	TRBJ2-7	TGTGCCAGCAGTTACTCGACGCGGGGGGCCTCCTACGAGCAGTACTTC	CASSYSTRGASYEQYF
TRBV20-1	many	TRBD1	TRBJ1-2	TGCAGTGTCACGACAGGGGGTACTAACTATGGCTACACCTTC	CSVTTGGTNYGYTF
TRBV20-1	many	.	TRBJ2-2	TGCAGTGGCAGGGAATCAACGACCGGGGAGCTGTTTTTT	CSGRESTTGELFF
TRBV3-1	many	.	TRBJ2-2	TGTGCCAGCAGCCAAAATGGGGGCACCGGGGAGCTGTTTTTT	CASSQNGGTGELFF
TRBV4-2	many	.	TRBJ2-5	TGTGCCAGCAGCCAACAGAATGGGGAGACCCAGTACTTC	CASSQQNGETQYF
TRBV21-1	many	.	TRBJ1-4	TGTGCCAGCAGCAAAGGACCCGCGCCTAATGAAAAACTGTTTTTT	CASSKGPAPNEKLFF
TRBV9	few	.	TRBJ1-2	TGTGCCAGCAGCGTAGGACCCACAGGGTTGAGGGACTATGGCTACACCTTC	CASSVGPTGLRDYGYTF
TRBV29-1	.	TRBD2	TRBJ2-5	TGCAGCGTTGAAGACCGGGGGGGGTATGAGACCCAGTACTTC	CSVEDRGGYETQYF
TRBV5-1	many	TRBD2	TRBJ2-5	TGCGCCAGCGGCGGGGAGCAACTAGCGGCCCAAGAGACCCAGTACTTC	CASGGEQLAAQETQYF
TRBV9	.	.	TRBJ2-2	TGTGCCAGCACCCAGGGGCGCGTCACCGGGGAGCTGTTTTTT	CASTQGRVTGELFF
TRBV5-6	.	.	TRBJ2-1	TGTGCCAGCAGCACACAGGGTTACAATGAGCAGTTCTTC	CASSTQGYNEQFF
TRBV4-2	.	.	TRBJ2-1	TGTGCCAGCAGCCAAGATGGGGGGTCACTAGCTAGGGGTGAGCAGTTCTTC	CASSQDGGSLARGEQFF
TRBV20-1	.	.	TRBJ2-5	TGCAGTGCTAGAGGAGCGGGTGAGACCCAGTACTTC	CSARGAGETQYF
TRBV4-1	many	.	TRBJ1-1	TGCGCCAGCAGCCAACAGGGTCGGATGAACACTGAAGCTTTCTTT	CASSQQGRMNTEAFF
TRBV20-1	many	TRBD2	TRBJ2-4	TGCAGTGCTCCGCTAGGGAGGGGAAACATTCAGTACTTC	CSAPLGRGNIQYF
TRBV29-1	.	.	TRBJ1-2	TGCAGCGTTGAAGGTGGCAGCTACTATGGCTACACCTTC	CSVEGGSYYGYTF
TRBV4-2	.	.	TRBJ2-7	TGTGCCAGCAGCCCCGAAAACCTAGGGATGGGGCAGTACTTC	CASSPENLGMGQYF
TRBV20-1	many	TRBD1	TRBJ2-5	TGCAGTGCCAAAGCCGGGACAGACGTTTCGGAGACCCAGTACTTC	CSAKAGTDVSETQYF
TRBV3-1	many	.	TRBJ2-7	TGTGCCAGCAGCCAGGTACTAGCAGCCTCCTACGAGCAGTACTTC	CASSQVLAASYEQYF
TRBV20-1	few	.	TRBJ1-2	TGCAGTGCGAGGTTACAGACAGACTATGGCTACACCTTC	CSARLQTDYGYTF
TRBV3-1	many	TRBD2	TRBJ2-3	TGTGCCAGCAGCCAAGTTCGGGCGGGAGGGCAGGTGGATACGCAGTATTTT	CASSQVRAGGQVDTQYF
TRBV5-5	many	TRBD1	TRBJ2-5	TGTGCCAGCAGCTCCGGGACAGGGGACAGGGAGACCCAGTACTTC	CASSSGTGDRETQYF
TRBV10-2	.	TRBD2	TRBJ2-3	TGCGCCAGCAGCAAAGGGACTAGCGGTCCAGGTCTCGATACGCAGTATTTT	CASSKGTSGPGLDTQYF
TRBV20-1	.	.	TRBJ2-1	TGCAGTGCCCGTTGGACTGGGGGACCGAATGAGCAGTTCTTC	CSARWTGGPNEQFF
TRBV27	.	.	TRBJ1-1	TGTGCCAGCAGTCCCATGAGGTTAACGAACACTGAAGCTTTCTTT	CASSPMRLTNTEAFF
TRBV2	.	TRBD1	TRBJ2-5	TGTGCCAGCAGCCTAGGGACAGAACAAGAGACCCAGTACTTC	CASSLGTEQETQYF
TRBV4-2	many	TRBD2	TRBJ2-7	TGTGCCAGCAGACGACTAGCGGCGGGAGACAACGAGCAGTACTTC	CASRRLAAGDNEQYF
TRBV10-3	few	TRBD1	TRBJ2-3	TGTGCCATCAGTGGATCCGACAGGGCGTCCACGCAGTATTTT	CAISGSDRASTQYF
TRBV20-1	many	TRBD2	TRBJ2-7	TGCAGTGCTAGAGATGGGACTAGCGGGAGGCCCTCCTACGAGCAGTACTTC	CSARDGTSGRPSYEQYF
TRBV5-1	few	TRBD2	TRBJ2-1	TGCGCCAGCAGCTTAAGTCGGAGCGGGGTCGTAAATGAGCAGTTCTTC	CASSLSRSGVVNEQFF
TRBV9	.	TRBD1	TRBJ2-7	TGTGCCAGCAGCGTGACCTCGGGACAGGGCTACGAGCAGTACTTC	CASSVTSGQGYEQYF
TRBV20-1	many	TRBD1	TRBJ2-7	TGCAGTGCTACCCGCCAGACAGGGGTCTCCGAGCAGTACTTC	CSATRQTGVSEQYF
TRBV27	many	TRBD2	TRBJ2-7	TGTGCCAGCAGTATTAAACTAGCGGGAGTTCAACAGTACTTC	CASSIKLAGVQQYF
TRBV29-1	.	TRBD2	TRBJ2-3	TGCAGCGTTGCCCCCCGACTAGCGGGACCTTATACGCAGTATTTT	CSVAPRLAGPYTQYF
TRBV20-1	many	.	TRBJ1-4	TGCAGTGCTAGAGCGGACTCGGGGGAAAAACTGTTTTTT	CSARADSGEKLFF
TRBV5-1	many	.	TRBJ1-5	TGCGCCAGCAGCTGGGGAGACGCAGGAGGCAATCAGCCCCAGCATTTT	CASSWGDAGGNQPQHF
TRBV3-1	many	.	TRBJ2-1	TGTGCCAGCAGCCAAGGGACTCATCTCAATGAGCAGTTCTTC	CASSQGTHLNEQFF
TRBV7-9	.	TRBD2	TRBJ2-1	TGTGCCAGCAGCCTGACCAGCGGGAGGTACAATGAGCAGTTCTTC	CASSLTSGRYNEQFF
TRBV11-1	many	.	TRBJ2-1	TGTGCCAGCAGCTTAGCGACCAGCGGTGGATACAATGAGCAGTTCTTC	CASSLATSGGYNEQFF
TRBV20-1	many	TRBD2	TRBJ2-4	TGCAGTGCTAGAAAGACTAGCGCATTCAAAAACATTCAGTACTTC	CSARKTSAFKNIQYF
TRBV4-1	many	TRBD2	TRBJ2-5	TGCGCCAGCAGCCAATCGGGACTAGCACCCGAGACCCAGTACTTC	CASSQSGLAPETQYF
TRBV7-6	many	.	TRBJ2-2	TGTGCCAGCAGCTATAGGGGGGCTAGTGGCACCGGGGAGCTGTTTTTT	CASSYRGASGTGELFF
TRBV29-1	many	.	TRBJ1-2	TGCAGCGTTGTATCGGGGAATGGCTACACCTTC	CSVVSGNGYTF
TRBV12-3/TRBV12-4	many	TRBD1	TRBJ2-3	TGTGCCAGCAGCAACAGGGGTCCAGATACGCAGTATTTT	CASSNRGPDTQYF
TRBV12-3/TRBV12-4	.	.	TRBJ2-5	TGTGCCAGCAGTGCGGGACAGAGGAAACAAGAGACCCAGTACTTC	CASSAGQRKQETQYF
TRBV7-3	.	TRBD1	TRBJ2-2	TGTGCCAGCAGGTCCGGGACAGGAAACACCGGGGAGCTGTTTTTT	CASRSGTGNTGELFF
TRBV23-1	few	TRBD1	TRBJ2-6	TGCGCCACCCGGACAGAAAAGGGGGCGCTTGGGGCCAACGTCCTGACTTTC	CATRTEKGALGANVLTF
TRBV6-5	many	.	TRBJ2-2	TGTGCCAGCAGTTATCTCGACCCGCGGACCGGGGAGCTGTTTTTT	CASSYLDPRTGELFF
TRBV6-2/TRBV6-3	many	.	TRBJ2-7	TGTGCCAGCAGTTATGAGGCAGCGGTACGATGGGAGCAGTACTTC	CASSYEAAVRWEQYF
TRBV7-8	many	.	TRBJ2-7	TGTGCCAGCAGCTTAGCAGGGGGGGCCTACGAGCAGTACTTC	CASSLAGGAYEQYF